Below, one TCR beta chain is given with its context. Its specificity is not known. This entry is derived from a study of T cell responses to AZD1222 COVID-19 vaccine. The method was immunoSEQ multiplex PCR; TCRdb's version includes in-frame clones alone and lacks a portion of them. The repertoire holds tens of thousands of clones, with around nine tenths as singletons. The CDR3 contains 15 residues. CDR1 is SGHRS, CDR2 YFSETQ, per germline. J was trimmed by 6 bases and V by 8 bases; bases with no gene match: 11. Regarding the study as a whole: Across the whole spike, CD4 TCRs peaked at regions 160-218 and 743-854. Just a handful of AZD1222 recipients tested seropositive at baseline.

The sequencing here drew on peripheral blood, taken 28 days after the second AZD1222 dose. This chain links TRBV5-1 with TRBJ1-6, with TRBD1 matching over 7 bases. The sequence was collected from an adult who received the AZD1222 COVID-19 vaccine. The CDR3 here is CASTNDRVGNSPLHF. DNA of the CDR3: TGCGCCAGTACTAACGACAGGGTCGGTAATTCACCCCTCCACTTT.